This TCR beta chain was found in a study of T-cell memory formation after mild COVID-19. Using its own MiXCR run on the 5' RACE reads, TCRdb lists one record per CDR3 protein. The sample comprises approximately 480,000 distinct CDR3 sequences, roughly 20% of which are singletons, and around an eighth rests with the top ten. Turning to this clonotype: Its target is unknown.

This CDR3 region has 14 residues. With 4 bases removed from V and 2 bases from J, the gap between germline ends came to 8 bases. Germline V gene sequence: CDR1 LGHDT, CDR2 YNNKEL (reference sequence). Study-level findings and limits: Unconfirmed was the SARS-CoV-2 specificity of second-wave clones that peaked on day 37. Mainly CM and EM harbored the contracting CD4+ clones; mainly EMRA harbored the CD8+ ones.

This TCR was sampled from an adult woman who had mild COVID-19 (a few samples of this study predate the infection). Cell type and time point are not known. The chain is built from TRBV3-1 and TRBJ2-2; D unclear. Sequencing was carried out using PBMCs or a T cell subset sorted from them (not recorded which). This chain's CDR3 is CASSPRANTGELFF. The CDR3 region has the DNA TGTGCCAGCAGCCCCCGGGCCAACACCGGGGAGCTGTTTTTT.